This TCR beta chain appears in the sequencing data of a study of regulatory dendritic cells for organ transplantation (dated by TCRdb to between 2016 and 2019). Study-wide context: Regulatory dendritic cells were generated from monocytes cultured with vitamin D3 on days 0 and 4 and IL-10 on day 4. Before and after allostimulation with regulatory or mature dendritic cells, TCRbeta repertoires were sequenced from sorted naive and memory CD4+ and CD8+ T cells. On day 6, LPS was added to the DC cultures so that the response of the DCs to a potent maturation-inducing agent could be evaluated.

Its CDR3 holds 14 amino acids, cysteine through phenylalanine. Here the CDR3 DNA is all that survives: 42 bases in frame from base 1. A distance of 14 bases separates the germline ends of V and J, which lose 3 bases and 5 bases respectively. CDR1 and CDR2 (SGHKS, YYEKEE) derive from the germline V gene (reference sequence). Overall study outcomes, separate from this receptor: Among the resting subsets, memory CD8+ T cells contained the most alloreactive TCR clonotypes. Allostimulation expanded memory CD8+ clones in both subjects, but regulatory dendritic cells appeared to induce more limited expansion than mature dendritic cells. Only a couple of subjects were sequenced, and considerable between-individual heterogeneity in the alloreactive memory CD8+ T cell pool was noted by the authors. The repertoires of naive CD4+ and CD8+ T cells were highly diverse, while memory cell repertoires were less diverse, with memory CD8+ cells being the most oligoclonal.

TCRbeta CDR3 regions were amplified by multiplexed two-step PCR using Vbeta-specific forward primers and Jbeta-specific reverse primers. The TCRbeta libraries were sequenced on an Illumina instrument via the immunoSEQ service. As for the authors' bioinformatics: IMGT annotation was used to assign V, D and J genes, and synthetic CDR3 analogues were used to correct counts for multiplex PCR bias. In the immunoSEQ Analyzer, repertoire clonality was calculated as one minus the normalized Shannon entropy. Whether a clone counted as expanded was decided by Fisher's exact test with Benjamini-Hochberg false discovery rate control and a two-tailed cutoff of P<0.01. The immuneACCESS repertoire file appears here via TCRdb, limited to in-frame rearrangements. These files lack a portion of the clones; in checked studies, under half of the deficit traces to unresolved V genes, and the cause of the others is not known. V, J and clone size reflect that table, while D and trimming were determined from the DNA. For this sample the table gives some 11,000 clones, of which 75% to 80% were detected only once. The ten largest clones take up about 1% of the sample.

A remark on this clone: No cognate antigen has been identified for it. No base qualities exist here, and no much larger clone lies one base off it.

Sorted T cell subsets were CFSE-labeled and co-cultured for around five days with allogeneic regulatory or mature dendritic cells at a 1:10 DC:T ratio. Naive T cells were sorted as CD45RA+ and memory T cells as CD45RO+ CD4+ or CD8+ cells by FACS. The T cells used for TCR sequencing were obtained from a couple of healthy control subjects. The Qiagen DNeasy Blood & Tissue Kit was used for extraction of genomic DNA. This clonotype originated in a human donor in good health. The sequence is built from TRBV5-5 and TRBJ1-1; the D gene assignment is ambiguous. The sequencing sample was made of naive CD8+ T cells from blood cultured with regulatory dendritic cells. What the cell subset or site label conveys for this sample: CD45RA+ naive T cells. The nucleotides read TGTGCCAGCAGCTACCAGGCGGGGAATACTGAAGCTTTCTTT. Its coded protein is CASSYQAGNTEAFF. With the rest looked up from the reference TRBV5-5 and TRBJ1-1 genes rather than sequenced, the full variable domain is DAGVTQSPTHLIKTRGQQVTLRCSPISGHKSVSWYQQVLGQGPQFIFQYYEKEERGRGNFPDRFSARQFPNYSSELNVNALLLGDSALYLCASSYQAGNTEAFFGQGTRLTVV.